Listed below are T cell receptor beta chains from one sample, sequenced in a study of cytomegalovirus exposure and HLA in healthy donors. Clones were read by immunoSEQ multiplex PCR, and TCRdb kept only the in-frame ones, dropping some. The table lists some 98,000 clones, roughly 87% of them singletons. The sequenced sample consisted of PBMCs. These receptors were taken from a man between 18 and 35 years old in good health and CMV-seropositive. Both conserved end residues are part of each CDR3. The D gene is left open where the match is weak. A row's size may be missing; if present it is once, few, many or a size class.

abundance,d_gene,v_gene,j_gene,CDR3nt,CDR3aa
once,TRBD1,TRBV6-6,TRBJ2-1,TGTGCCAGCAGTAAGCGACAGGGGTCCCCCAACAATGAGCAGTTCTTC,CASSKRQGSPNNEQFF
.,.,TRBV7-9,TRBJ2-7,TGTGCCAGCAGCCCTAGGGGTTCCTACGAGCAGTACTTC,CASSPRGSYEQYF
.,TRBD1,TRBV12-5,TRBJ2-5,TGTGCTAGTGGTTTGGCAGGGGGCGTCCATTACTTC,CASGLAGGVHYF
.,.,TRBV6-4,TRBJ1-5,TGTGCCACCAAAAGACCCGGGGGCAATCAGCCCCAGCATTTT,CATKRPGGNQPQHF
.,.,TRBV6-5,TRBJ1-2,TGTGCCAGCAGTGAGCTGGATGGCTACACCTTC,CASSELDGYTF
once,TRBD2,TRBV7-9,TRBJ2-1,TGTGCCAGCAGCTCCGCCTCGACTAGCGGCTCCTACAATGAGCAGTTCTTC,CASSSASTSGSYNEQFF
.,.,TRBV6-5,TRBJ2-7,TGTGCCAGCAGGAGTCCGGGACAAATCTACGAGCAGTACTTC,CASRSPGQIYEQYF
.,TRBD1,TRBV7-9,TRBJ1-2,TGTGCCAGCAGCAGCCGGGACAGGGGGTTTGGCTACACCTTC,CASSSRDRGFGYTF
.,TRBD1,TRBV15,TRBJ2-7,TGTGCCACCAGCAGAGGGCAGGGGGCGGGGGAGCAGTACTTC,CATSRGQGAGEQYF
.,.,TRBV7-6,TRBJ1-2,TGTGCCAGCAGCTTAGAATTAAGGGGCGACCCGGGTGGCTACACCTTC,CASSLELRGDPGGYTF
few,.,TRBV28,TRBJ1-5,TGTGCCAGCAGGCCCCAGAATCAGCCCCAGCATTTT,CASRPQNQPQHF
.,.,TRBV29-1,TRBJ1-2,TGCAGCGTTGAAGGGGTGGAGGGGTCGACGGGTGGCTACACCTTC,CSVEGVEGSTGGYTF
.,TRBD2,TRBV4-3,TRBJ2-2,TGCGCCAGCAGCCAGAGAGGGACTAGCCGCAACACCGGGGAGCTGTTTTTT,CASSQRGTSRNTGELFF
once,.,TRBV5-4,TRBJ2-1,TGTGCCAGCAGCTTACAGGGGCTAGCGCTCAATGAGCAGTTCTTC,CASSLQGLALNEQFF
.,.,TRBV11-1,TRBJ2-1,TGTGCCAGCAGCTTACGATTAATCGGAGGGCATGAGCAGTTCTTC,CASSLRLIGGHEQFF
.,TRBD2,TRBV13,TRBJ2-2,TGTGCCAGCAGCTTAGAAAGCGGGAGCGCCGGGGAGCTGTTTTTT,CASSLESGSAGELFF
.,.,TRBV27,TRBJ1-2,TGTGCCAGCAGTTTATCGGCTAGCGGGACCTCCTGGGCTGGCTACACCTTC,CASSLSASGTSWAGYTF
.,.,TRBV6-1,TRBJ1-2,TGTGCCAGCAGTGACGTCGGACAGCGAAAAAATACTAACTATGGCTACACCTTC,CASSDVGQRKNTNYGYTF
.,TRBD2,TRBV5-4,TRBJ2-4,TGTGCCAGCAGCGATTACGGGACTAGCGAGCACATTCAGTACTTC,CASSDYGTSEHIQYF
once,TRBD1,TRBV15,TRBJ1-5,TGTGCCACCAGACAGGGGTCGGGGAATCAGCCCCAGCATTTT,CATRQGSGNQPQHF
.,.,TRBV13,TRBJ2-5,TGTGCCAGCAGCTTAGGCCCATTGCGTCAAGAGACCCAGTACTTC,CASSLGPLRQETQYF
.,.,TRBV6-5,TRBJ2-1,TGTGCCAGCAGTGGAGGGGTTAATGAGCAGTTCTTC,CASSGGVNEQFF
.,.,TRBV4-3,TRBJ1-2,TGCGCCAGCAGCCAAGCGGTCCTCACCGGGGGCTACACCTTC,CASSQAVLTGGYTF